The TCR beta chain under discussion was sequenced for a study of shared clonotypes between healthy human individuals. Study at large: Three plates were used per donor for CD4 naive, three for CD4 memory, two for CD8 naive and one for CD8 memory. Whole-study results and caveats: Genetic and exposure-history diversity was limited by the few donors. Against clonotypes common to all four donors, non-shared ones had lower generation probabilities.

CD8 cells classed as naive were CD45RO-negative and positively selected for CCR7, excluding terminally differentiated effector memory CD45RA+ cells. Turning to this clone: Its specificity is not known.

Sequencing used immunoSEQ multiplex PCR; TCRdb keeps in-frame clones, though not all of them. Of roughly 2,000,000 clones in the sample, around 93% were seen once. The length of the CDR3 is 15 residues. Germline-derived CDR1 and CDR2 are KGHSH and LQKENI. The junction had 7 bases not matched to a gene; V was cut back by 3 bases and J by 5 bases. This sequence was found in a man aged 18 to 29 in good health. Some clones in this sample may be carry-over from other donors' samples. Sequencing was performed on naive CD8+ T cells from PBMCs. The V and J genes are TRBV18 and TRBJ2-7; the match to TRBD1 covers 10 bases. In nucleotides, the CDR3 is TGTGCCAGCTCACCCCCCAGACAGGGGGCGGACGAGCAGTACTTC. Translation: CASSPPRQGADEQYF.